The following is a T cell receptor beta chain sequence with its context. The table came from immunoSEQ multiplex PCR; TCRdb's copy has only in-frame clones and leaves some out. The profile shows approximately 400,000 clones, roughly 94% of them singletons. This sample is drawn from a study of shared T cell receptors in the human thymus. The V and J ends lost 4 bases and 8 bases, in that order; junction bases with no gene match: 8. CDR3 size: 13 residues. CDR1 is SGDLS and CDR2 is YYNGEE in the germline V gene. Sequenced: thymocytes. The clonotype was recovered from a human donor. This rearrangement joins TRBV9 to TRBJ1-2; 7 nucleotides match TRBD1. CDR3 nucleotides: TGTGCCAGCAGCATGAGGGGGACAGTCGGCTACACCTTC. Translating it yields CASSMRGTVGYTF.